The next 8 T cell receptor beta chains were all read from a single sample in a study of cytomegalovirus exposure and HLA in healthy donors. Repertoires were generated with immunoSEQ multiplex PCR, while TCRdb's copy carries only in-frame clones and drops some. The sample has around 130,000 clones; roughly 91% are singletons. The sample consisted of PBMCs. These receptors were taken from a man aged 30-40 years in good health and CMV-seronegative.

V is TRBV28 and J is TRBJ2-7; 9 bases are a match to TRBD1. With 2 bases clipped from V and 5 bases from J, the junction kept 10 bases outside the gene matches. The CDR3 consists of 16 residues. Germline CDR1 reads MDHEN; CDR2 reads SYDVKM. The CDR3: CASSLRPGQGSHEQYF. In DNA, the CDR3 is TGTGCCAGCAGTTTAAGGCCGGGACAGGGATCCCACGAGCAGTACTTC. Complete variable domain (other parts from reference TRBV28 and TRBJ2-7): DVKVTQSSRYLVKRTGEKVFLECVQDMDHENMFWYRQDPGLGLRLIYFSYDVKMKEKGDIPEGYSVSREKKERFSLILESASTNQTSMYLCASSLRPGQGSHEQYFGPGTRLTVT.

This rearrangement joins TRBV27 to TRBJ1-1; the D is unclear. Trimming shortened V by 1 base and J by 7 bases, and 10 bases separated the two germline ends. This CDR3 has 13 amino acids. Germline CDR1 is MNHEY and CDR2 is SMNVEV (reference sequence). The CDR3 nucleotides read TGTGCCAGCAGTTTATTCGCGGAAGATGAAGCTTTCTTT. This encodes CASSLFAEDEAFF.

V is TRBV9 and J is TRBJ1-1; TRBD1 matches 8 bases. Germline trimming cut 4 bases from V and 2 bases from J; bases unmatched to any gene: 13. Germline V gene data show CDR1 as SGDLS and CDR2 as YYNGEE. CDR3 size: 17 residues. The CDR3 spells CASSLNPGTGLNTEAFF. The DNA for the CDR3 is TGTGCCAGCAGCCTTAACCCCGGGACAGGTCTTAACACTGAAGCTTTCTTT.

V usage is TRBV28 and J usage is TRBJ1-1, with a tentative D call TRBD1 (5 bases). The CDR3 is made up of 13 amino acids. Germline values: CDR1 MDHEN, CDR2 SYDVKM. V lost 4 bases to trimming and J lost 5 bases, with 11 bases between them. DNA of the CDR3: TGTGCCAGCAGTTCCGCAGGGAAAACTGAAGCTTTCTTT. Its protein product is CASSSAGKTEAFF. The entire variable domain, with the rest obtained from reference TRBV28 and TRBJ1-1, is as follows: DVKVTQSSRYLVKRTGEKVFLECVQDMDHENMFWYRQDPGLGLRLIYFSYDVKMKEKGDIPEGYSVSREKKERFSLILESASTNQTSMYLCASSSAGKTEAFFGQGTRLTVV.

J is TRBJ1-2 and V is TRBV11-2; 9 bases agree with TRBD1. In germline, CDR1 is SGHAT, CDR2 FQNNGV. Trimming cost V 1 base and J 5 bases; bases outside gene matches: 2. This CDR3 has 14 amino acids. The CDR3 loop reads CASSLVGTGYGYTF. CDR3 sequence (DNA): TGTGCCAGCAGCTTAGTTGGGACAGGGTATGGCTACACCTTC.

The chain employs TRBV6-1 and TRBJ1-5, with unresolved D. Germline V gene lookup returns CDR1 MNHNS and CDR2 SASEGT. V was clipped by 7 bases and J by 3 bases, with 10 bases between them. The CDR3 length is 13 residues. The CDR3 bases are TGTGCCAGCAACGGGGTAAACAATCAGCCCCAGCATTTT. It specifies CASNGVNNQPQHF.

This clone has just one count. The chain recombines TRBV27 with TRBJ1-1; TRBD1 is a possible D gene (6 bases). V shed 4 bases and J shed 4 bases, with 10 bases lying between them. Germline V CDR1 and CDR2: MNHEY, SMNVEV (reference sequence). The CDR3 extends over 13 amino acids. The CDR3 region is CASSYRAFTEAFF. For the CDR3, the DNA is TGTGCCAGCAGTTACAGGGCTTTCACTGAAGCTTTCTTT.

This clone was counted once. This chain connects TRBV7-9 to TRBJ2-7; D may be TRBD2 (7 bases). Germline assignment: CDR1 SEHNR and CDR2 FQNEAQ (reference sequence). This CDR3 has 16 residues. Between the trimmed V and J ends, which lost 5 bases and 1 base, there was a span of 18 bases. DNA for the CDR3: TGTGCCAGCAGCCCCAGGGAGGGGGGACCATCCTACGAGCAGTACTTC. This encodes CASSPREGGPSYEQYF.